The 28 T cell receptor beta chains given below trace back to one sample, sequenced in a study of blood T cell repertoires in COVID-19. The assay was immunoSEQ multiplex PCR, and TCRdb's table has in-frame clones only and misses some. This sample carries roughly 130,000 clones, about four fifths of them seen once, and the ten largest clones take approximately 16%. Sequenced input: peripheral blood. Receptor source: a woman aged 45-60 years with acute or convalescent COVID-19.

CDR3 sequence reads: CSAPNTGELFF. The CDR3 nucleotides read TGCAGTGCTCCTAACACCGGGGAGCTGTTTTTT. This sequence joins TRBV20-1 and TRBJ2-2; D call uncertain. V was cut by 5 bases and J by 2 bases, with 3 bases left in between. This CDR3 is built from 11 residues. Germline V gene lookup returns CDR1 DFQATT and CDR2 SNEGSKA (reference sequence).

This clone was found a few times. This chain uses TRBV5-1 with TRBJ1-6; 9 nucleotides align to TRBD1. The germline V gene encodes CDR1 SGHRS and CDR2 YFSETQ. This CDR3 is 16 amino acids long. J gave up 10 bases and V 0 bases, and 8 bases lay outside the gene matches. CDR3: CASSLDPQGAESPLHF. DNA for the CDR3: TGCGCCAGCAGCTTGGATCCACAGGGGGCAGAATCACCCCTCCACTTT.

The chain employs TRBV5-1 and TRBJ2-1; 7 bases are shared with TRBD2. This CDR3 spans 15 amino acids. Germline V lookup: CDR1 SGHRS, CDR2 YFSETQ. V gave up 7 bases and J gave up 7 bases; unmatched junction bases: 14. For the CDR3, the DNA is TGCGCCAGCTTATCGGGGGGAAATGGCCCTAATGAGCAGTTCTTC. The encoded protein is CASLSGGNGPNEQFF.

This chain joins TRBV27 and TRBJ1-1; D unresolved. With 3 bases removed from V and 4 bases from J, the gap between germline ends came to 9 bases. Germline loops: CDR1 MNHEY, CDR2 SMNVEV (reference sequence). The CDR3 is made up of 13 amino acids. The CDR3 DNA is TGTGCCAGCAGTTTCCGGGGATCCACTGAAGCTTTCTTT. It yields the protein CASSFRGSTEAFF.

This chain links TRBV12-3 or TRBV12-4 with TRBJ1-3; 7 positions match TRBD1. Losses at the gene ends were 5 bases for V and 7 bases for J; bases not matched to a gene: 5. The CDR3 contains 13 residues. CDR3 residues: CASSQTGVNTIYF. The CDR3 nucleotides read TGTGCCAGCAGTCAAACAGGGGTTAACACCATATATTTT.

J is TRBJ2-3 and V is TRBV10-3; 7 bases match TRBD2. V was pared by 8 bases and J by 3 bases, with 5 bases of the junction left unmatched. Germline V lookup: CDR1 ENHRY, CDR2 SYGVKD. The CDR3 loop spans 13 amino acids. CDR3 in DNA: TGTGCCATCGGGGGGGGTCGGACAGATACGCAGTATTTT. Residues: CAIGGGRTDTQYF.

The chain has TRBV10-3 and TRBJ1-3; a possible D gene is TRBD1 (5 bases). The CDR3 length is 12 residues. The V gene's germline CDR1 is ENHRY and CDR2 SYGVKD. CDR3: CAARGSGNTIYF. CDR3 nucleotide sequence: TGTGCAGCCCGGGGGTCTGGAAACACCATATATTTT.

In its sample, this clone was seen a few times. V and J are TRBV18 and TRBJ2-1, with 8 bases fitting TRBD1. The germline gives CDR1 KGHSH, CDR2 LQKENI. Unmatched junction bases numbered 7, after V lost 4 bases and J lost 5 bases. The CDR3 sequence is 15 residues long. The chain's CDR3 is CASSRTGIGDNEQFF. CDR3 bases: TGTGCCAGCTCACGGACAGGGATCGGCGACAATGAGCAGTTCTTC.

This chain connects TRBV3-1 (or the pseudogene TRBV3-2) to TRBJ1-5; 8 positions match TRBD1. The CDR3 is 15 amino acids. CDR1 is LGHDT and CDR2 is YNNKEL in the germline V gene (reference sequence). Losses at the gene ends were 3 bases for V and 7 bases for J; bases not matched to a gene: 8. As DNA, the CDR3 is TGTGCCAGCAGCCAGTCGACAGGGGAAGGGCAGCCCCAGCATTTT. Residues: CASSQSTGEGQPQHF.

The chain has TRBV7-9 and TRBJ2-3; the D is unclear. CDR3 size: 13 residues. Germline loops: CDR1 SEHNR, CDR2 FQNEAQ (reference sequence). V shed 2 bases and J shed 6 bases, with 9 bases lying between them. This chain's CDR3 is CASSLFGADTQYF. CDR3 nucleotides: TGTGCCAGCAGCTTATTCGGAGCCGATACGCAGTATTTT.

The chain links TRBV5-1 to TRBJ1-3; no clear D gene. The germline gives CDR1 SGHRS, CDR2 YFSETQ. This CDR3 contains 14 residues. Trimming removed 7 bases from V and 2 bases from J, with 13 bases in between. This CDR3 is CASAGGSAGNTIYF. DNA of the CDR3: TGCGCCAGCGCCGGAGGATCAGCTGGAAACACCATATATTTT.

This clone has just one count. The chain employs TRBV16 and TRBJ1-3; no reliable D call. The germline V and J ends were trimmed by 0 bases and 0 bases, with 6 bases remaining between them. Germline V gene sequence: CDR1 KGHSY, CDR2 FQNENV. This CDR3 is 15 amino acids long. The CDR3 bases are TGTGCCAGCAGCCAATCAACAGTCTCTGGAAACACCATATATTTT. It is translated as CASSQSTVSGNTIYF.

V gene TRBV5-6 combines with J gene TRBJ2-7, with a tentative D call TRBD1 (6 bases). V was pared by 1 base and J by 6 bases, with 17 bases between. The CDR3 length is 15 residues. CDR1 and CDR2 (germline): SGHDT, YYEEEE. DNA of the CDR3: TGTGCCAGCAGCTTGTATGCAGGGGCCCCCGTCGAGCAGTACTTC. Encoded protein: CASSLYAGAPVEQYF.

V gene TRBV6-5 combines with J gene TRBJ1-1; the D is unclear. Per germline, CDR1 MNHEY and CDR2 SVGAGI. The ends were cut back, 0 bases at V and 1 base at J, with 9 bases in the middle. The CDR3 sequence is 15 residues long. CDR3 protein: CASSYSTAPNTEAFF. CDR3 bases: TGTGCCAGCAGTTACTCAACTGCTCCGAACACTGAAGCTTTCTTT.

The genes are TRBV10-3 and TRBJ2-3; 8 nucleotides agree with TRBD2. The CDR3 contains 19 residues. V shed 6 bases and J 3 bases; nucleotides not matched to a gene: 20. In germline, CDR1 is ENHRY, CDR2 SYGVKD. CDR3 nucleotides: TGTGCCATCAGCCTGTCCATTGGGACTAGACTAGCGTTGACAGATACGCAGTATTTT. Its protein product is CAISLSIGTRLALTDTQYF.

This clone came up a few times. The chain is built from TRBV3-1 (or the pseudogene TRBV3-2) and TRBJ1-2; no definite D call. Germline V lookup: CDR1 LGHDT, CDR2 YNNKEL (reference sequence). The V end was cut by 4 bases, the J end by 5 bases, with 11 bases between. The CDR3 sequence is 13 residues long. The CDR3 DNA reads TGTGCCAGCAGCCCGGGAACACGATATGGCTACACCTTC. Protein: CASSPGTRYGYTF.

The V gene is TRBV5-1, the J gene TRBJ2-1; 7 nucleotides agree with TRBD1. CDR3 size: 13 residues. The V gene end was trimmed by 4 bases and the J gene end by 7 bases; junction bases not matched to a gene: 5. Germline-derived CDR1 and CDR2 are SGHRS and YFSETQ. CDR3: CASSTQGLNEQFF. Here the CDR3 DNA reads TGCGCCAGCAGCACACAGGGGCTTAATGAGCAGTTCTTC.

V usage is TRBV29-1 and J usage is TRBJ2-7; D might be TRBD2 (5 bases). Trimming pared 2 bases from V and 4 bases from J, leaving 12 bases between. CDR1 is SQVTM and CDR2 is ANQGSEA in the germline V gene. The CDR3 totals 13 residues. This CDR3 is CSVERSRGYEQYF. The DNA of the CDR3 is TGCAGCGTTGAACGATCTAGAGGGTACGAGCAGTACTTC.

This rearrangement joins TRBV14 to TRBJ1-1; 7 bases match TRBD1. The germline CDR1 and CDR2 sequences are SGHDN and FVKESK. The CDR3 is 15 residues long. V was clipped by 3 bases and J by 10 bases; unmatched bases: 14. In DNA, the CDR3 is TGTGCCAGCAGCCAGAGAGGGGGCGGATCGGCAGGAGCTTTCTTT. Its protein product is CASSQRGGGSAGAFF.

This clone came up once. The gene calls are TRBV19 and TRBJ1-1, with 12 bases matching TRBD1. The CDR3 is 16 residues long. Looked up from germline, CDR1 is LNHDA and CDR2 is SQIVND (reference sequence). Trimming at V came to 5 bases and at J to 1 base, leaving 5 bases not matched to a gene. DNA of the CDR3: TGTGCCAGTAGTCTCGGGACAGGGGGCCCGAACACTGAAGCTTTCTTT. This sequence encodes CASSLGTGGPNTEAFF.

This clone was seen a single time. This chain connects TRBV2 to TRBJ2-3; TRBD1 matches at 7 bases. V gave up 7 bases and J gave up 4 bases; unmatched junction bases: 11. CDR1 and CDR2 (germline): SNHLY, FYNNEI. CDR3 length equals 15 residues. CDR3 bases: TGTGCCAGCACGGAGTCAGGGGGTGGGGCAGATACGCAGTATTTT. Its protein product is CASTESGGGADTQYF.

The CDR3 bases are TGCGCCAGCAGTGAGGACAGGGGTGACACTGAAGCTTTCTTT. Amino acid sequence: CASSEDRGDTEAFF. The chain links TRBV10-1 to TRBJ1-1, with TRBD1 matching 8 bases. Losses at the gene ends were 2 bases for V and 3 bases for J; bases not matched to a gene: 2. CDR3 size: 14 residues. The germline V gene encodes CDR1 WNHNN and CDR2 SYGVQD (reference sequence).

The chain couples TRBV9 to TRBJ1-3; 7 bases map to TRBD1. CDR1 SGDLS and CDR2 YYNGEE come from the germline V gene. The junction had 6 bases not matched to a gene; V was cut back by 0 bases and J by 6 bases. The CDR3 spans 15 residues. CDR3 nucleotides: TGTGCCAGCAGCGTAGGGGGGACAGTGGTAAACACCATATATTTT. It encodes CASSVGGTVVNTIYF.

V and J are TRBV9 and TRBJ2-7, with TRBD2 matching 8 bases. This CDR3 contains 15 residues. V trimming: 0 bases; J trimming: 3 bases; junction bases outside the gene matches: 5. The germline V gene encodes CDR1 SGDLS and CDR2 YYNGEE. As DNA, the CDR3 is TGTGCCAGCAGCGTAGCGACGGGGGGGATCTACGAGCAGTACTTC. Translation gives CASSVATGGIYEQYF. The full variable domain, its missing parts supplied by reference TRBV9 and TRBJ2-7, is DSGVTQTPKHLITATGQRVTLRCSPRSGDLSVYWYQQSLDQGLQFLIQYYNGEERAKGNILERFSAQQFPDLHSELNLSSLELGDSALYFCASSVATGGIYEQYFGPGTRLTVT.

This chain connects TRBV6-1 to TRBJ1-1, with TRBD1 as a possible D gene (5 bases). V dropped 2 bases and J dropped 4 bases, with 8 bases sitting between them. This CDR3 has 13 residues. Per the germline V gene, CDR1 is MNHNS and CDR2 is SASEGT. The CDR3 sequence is CASSEMGGTEAFF. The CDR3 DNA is TGTGCCAGCAGTGAAATGGGGGGCACTGAAGCTTTCTTT.

The CDR3 DNA reads as TGTGCCAGCAGCCTGCGGGGGGCCCTCCACTTT. Amino acids: CASSLRGALHF. The gene calls are TRBV3-1 (or the pseudogene TRBV3-2) and TRBJ1-6; D perhaps matches TRBD1 (5 bases). V dropped 4 bases and J dropped 14 bases, with 9 bases sitting between them. Per germline, CDR1 LGHDT and CDR2 YNNKEL (reference sequence). The CDR3 spans 11 residues.

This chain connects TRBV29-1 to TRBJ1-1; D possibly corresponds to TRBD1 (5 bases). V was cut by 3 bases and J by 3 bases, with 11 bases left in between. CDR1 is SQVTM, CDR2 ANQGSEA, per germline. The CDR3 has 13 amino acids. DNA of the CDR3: TGCAGCGTTGACGGGGGGACGGACACTGAAGCTTTCTTT. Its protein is CSVDGGTDTEAFF.

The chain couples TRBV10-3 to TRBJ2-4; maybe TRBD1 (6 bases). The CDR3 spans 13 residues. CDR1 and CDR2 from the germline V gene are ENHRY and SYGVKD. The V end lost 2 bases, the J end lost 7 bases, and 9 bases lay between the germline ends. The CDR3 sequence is CAISEEGGNIQYF. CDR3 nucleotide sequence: TGTGCCATCAGTGAGGAAGGGGGTAACATTCAGTACTTC.